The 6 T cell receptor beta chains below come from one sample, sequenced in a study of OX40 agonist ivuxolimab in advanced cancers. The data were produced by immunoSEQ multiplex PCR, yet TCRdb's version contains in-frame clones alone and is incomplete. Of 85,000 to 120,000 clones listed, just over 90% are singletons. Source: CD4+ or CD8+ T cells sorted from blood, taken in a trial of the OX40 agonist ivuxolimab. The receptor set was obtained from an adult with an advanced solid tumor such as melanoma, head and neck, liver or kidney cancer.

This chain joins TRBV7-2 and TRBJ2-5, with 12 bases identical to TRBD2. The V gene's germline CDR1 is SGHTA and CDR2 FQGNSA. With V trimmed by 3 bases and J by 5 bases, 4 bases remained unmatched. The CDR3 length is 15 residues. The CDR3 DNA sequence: TGTGCCAGCAGCTTCTCTAGCGGGGGGGAGGAGACCCAGTACTTC. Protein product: CASSFSSGGEETQYF.

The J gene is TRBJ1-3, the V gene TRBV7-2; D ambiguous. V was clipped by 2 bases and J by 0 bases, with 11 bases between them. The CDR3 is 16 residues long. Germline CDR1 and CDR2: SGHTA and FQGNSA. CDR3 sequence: CASSLTRGISGNTIYF. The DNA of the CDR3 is TGTGCCAGCAGCTTAACGAGAGGCATCTCTGGAAACACCATATATTTT.

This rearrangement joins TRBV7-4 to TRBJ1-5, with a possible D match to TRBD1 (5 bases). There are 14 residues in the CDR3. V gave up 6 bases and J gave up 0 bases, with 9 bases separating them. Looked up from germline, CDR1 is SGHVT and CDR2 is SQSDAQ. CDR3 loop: CASRPTDSNQPQHF. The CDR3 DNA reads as TGTGCCAGCAGGCCGACAGATAGCAATCAGCCCCAGCATTTT.

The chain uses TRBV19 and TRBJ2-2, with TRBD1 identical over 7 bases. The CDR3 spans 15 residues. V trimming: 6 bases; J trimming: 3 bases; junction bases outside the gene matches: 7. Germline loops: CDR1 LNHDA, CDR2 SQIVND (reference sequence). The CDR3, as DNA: TGTGCCAGTAGGTCGAGGGGGCAGGACACCGGGGAGCTGTTTTTT. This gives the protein CASRSRGQDTGELFF. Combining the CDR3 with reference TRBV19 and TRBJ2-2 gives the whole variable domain DGGITQSPKYLFRKEGQNVTLSCEQNLNHDAMYWYRQDPGQGLRLIYYSQIVNDFQKGDIAEGYSVSREKKESFPLTVTSAQKNPTAFYLCASRSRGQDTGELFFGEGSRLTVL.

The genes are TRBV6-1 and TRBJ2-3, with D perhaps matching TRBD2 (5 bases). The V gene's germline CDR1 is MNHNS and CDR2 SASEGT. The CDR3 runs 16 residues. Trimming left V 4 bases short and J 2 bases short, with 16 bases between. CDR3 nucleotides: TGTGCCAGCAGTGGAACTAGAACTTTTAACACAGATACGCAGTATTTT. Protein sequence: CASSGTRTFNTDTQYF.

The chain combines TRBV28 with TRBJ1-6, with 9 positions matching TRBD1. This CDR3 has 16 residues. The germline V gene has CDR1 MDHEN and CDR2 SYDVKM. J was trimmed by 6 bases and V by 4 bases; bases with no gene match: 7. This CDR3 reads CASSSTGTGINSPLHF. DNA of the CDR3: TGTGCCAGCAGTTCAACCGGGACAGGGATTAATTCACCCCTCCACTTT.